The T cell receptor (beta chain) under discussion was sequenced for a study of vaccination and CD4 T cells after COVID-19. As to this clonotype: Its specificity is unknown.

Trimming removed 5 bases at V and 5 bases at J, with 12 bases between. The CDR3 covers 13 residues. Germline V gene lookup returns CDR1 SGHAT and CDR2 FQNNGV. The assay that was used to sequence DNA from cultured CD4+ T cells was the Oncomine TCR Beta short-read assay. Using its own MiXCR run on the PCR reads, TCRdb lists one record per CDR3 protein. The sample carries fewer than 15,000 distinct CDR3 sequences, 61% recorded once. Treatment noted: approximately 9-day PBMC culture with coronavirus spike peptide pools or control peptides (ViraFEST assay). This TCR was sampled from a human donor who had recovered from COVID-19. The sample consisted of CD4+ T cells from blood, cultured in vitro. The V gene is TRBV11-2, the J gene TRBJ1-2; the D is unclear. CDR3 residues: CASSPSSGYGYTF. DNA for the CDR3: TGTGCCAGCAGCCCCAGCTCGGGATATGGCTACACCTTC.